This T cell receptor (beta chain) appears in the sequencing data of a study of T cell responses to AZD1222 COVID-19 vaccine. Findings and caveats of the study: The study identified only five or six AZD1222 recipients as seropositive at baseline. White British donors predominated, females outnumbered males, and clonal diversity was possibly underestimated. Distributed over spike, vaccine-associated CD4 TCRs predominated at 160-218 and 743-854.

This CDR3 comprises 13 residues. Losses at the gene ends were 5 bases for V and 7 bases for J; bases not matched to a gene: 3. Looked up from germline, CDR1 is KGHDR and CDR2 is SFDVKD. Worth noting for this clone: Its antigen is not known.

Sequenced by immunoSEQ multiplex PCR; TCRdb stores in-frame clones only, minus some. The sample includes 95,000 to 150,000 clones, roughly nine tenths seen only once; the top ten take 3.1%. The J gene is TRBJ2-2, the V gene TRBV24-1, with 7 positions matching TRBD2. The source was peripheral blood, collected on day 0 of AZD1222 vaccination. The clonotype was recovered from an adult in good health. CDR3 amino acids: CATSGGGIGELFF. CDR3 DNA: TGTGCCACCAGTGGGGGAGGGATCGGGGAGCTGTTTTTT.